One and the same sample provided the 29 T cell receptor beta chains below, sequenced in a study of brain T cells in children with intractable seizures. Time point meaning: blood from clinic visit 5 months post-surgery; TSC patient then seizure free. The repertoire was sequenced with immunoSEQ multiplex PCR; TCRdb's copy has only in-frame clones and lacks some. The table includes 300,000 to 400,000 clones, about 94% detected once. Sequenced material: peripheral blood, taken roughly 5 months after surgery. The receptor source for this set is a boy younger than two with tuberous sclerosis and intractable seizures.

This rearrangement joins TRBV1 to TRBJ1-2; TRBD1, the D gene given by the table, was not confirmed from the DNA. TRBV1 is shown as a pseudogene. The CDR3 spans 16 residues. The DNA for the CDR3 is TGCACCAGCAGCCAACCCCCAAGGGGGTTTGAGAATGGCTACACCTTC. Translated, it gives CTSSQPPRGFENGYTF.

CDR3 nucleotide sequence: TGCAGTGTCAAGGTGAACTATGGCTACACCTTC. This translates into CSVKVNYGYTF. The gene calls are TRBV20-1 and TRBJ1-2; D remains unclear. V gave up 7 bases and J gave up 2 bases, with 8 bases separating them. The CDR3 covers 11 residues. CDR1 and CDR2 from the germline V gene are DFQATT and SNEGSKA (reference sequence).

This clone has just one count. The genes are TRBV9 and TRBJ1-1; D uncertain. Trimming removed 0 bases from V and 1 base from J, with 10 bases in between. The germline V gene encodes CDR1 SGDLS and CDR2 YYNGEE. The CDR3 consists of 15 residues. The CDR3 is CASSVEWVANTEAFF. In nucleotides, the CDR3 is TGTGCCAGCAGCGTAGAGTGGGTCGCGAACACTGAAGCTTTCTTT.

This chain uses TRBV7-2 with TRBJ2-7, with 7 nucleotides matching TRBD1. The CDR3 has 15 residues. Germline V gives CDR1 SGHTA, CDR2 FQGNSA. J lost 1 base, V lost 5 bases, and 8 bases had no gene match. CDR3 DNA sequence: TGTGCCAGCAGCAAGCCCCGGACAGGATCCTACGAGCAGTACTTC. This encodes CASSKPRTGSYEQYF. Full variable domain (missing parts from reference TRBV7-2 and TRBJ2-7): GAGVSQSPSNKVTEKGKDVELRCDPISGHTALYWYRQSLGQGLEFLIYFQGNSAPDKSGLPSDRFSAERTGGSVSTLTIQRTQQEDSAVYLCASSKPRTGSYEQYFGPGTRLTVT.

This clone was counted a single time. Other DNA sequences in the same sample also yield this CDR3. The chain is built from TRBV7-3 and TRBJ2-3; 10 bases map to TRBD2. The CDR3 is 15 residues long. Per the germline V gene, CDR1 is SGHTA and CDR2 is FQGTGA. With V trimmed by 3 bases and J by 0 bases, 0 bases remained unmatched. CDR3 residues: CASSLTSGSTDTQYF. CDR3 DNA: TGTGCCAGCAGCTTGACTAGCGGGAGCACAGATACGCAGTATTTT.

The chain uses TRBV24-1 and TRBJ1-5, with D hard to call. V lost 7 bases and J 6 bases, leaving 18 bases between the germline ends. Germline V CDR1 and CDR2: KGHDR, SFDVKD. There are 15 residues in the CDR3. Here the CDR3 DNA reads TGTGCCACCAGGGGCGTTTGGGGAGGATCTCAGCCCCAGCATTTT. It codes for CATRGVWGGSQPQHF.

This chain joins TRBV25-1 and TRBJ2-7, with D possibly being TRBD1 or TRBD2 (5 bases each). There are 13 residues in the CDR3. Trimming shortened V by 4 bases and J by 1 base, and 8 bases separated the two germline ends. CDR1 and CDR2 (germline): MGHDK, SYGVNS. The CDR3 protein is CASSVGRSYEQYF. In nucleotides, the CDR3 is TGTGCCAGCAGTGTGGGACGGTCCTACGAGCAGTACTTC.

This chain links TRBV6-6 with TRBJ1-5; D is ambiguous. The germline gives CDR1 MNHNY, CDR2 SVGAGI (reference sequence). This CDR3 has 15 residues. Trimming cost V 1 base and J 2 bases, with 9 bases left between them. The CDR3 reads CASSYFSGGNQPQHF. CDR3 nucleotide sequence: TGTGCCAGCAGTTACTTTTCGGGTGGCAATCAGCCCCAGCATTTT.

The chain carries TRBV7-9 and TRBJ2-7; possibly TRBD2 for D (5 bases). The V gene's germline CDR1 is SEHNR and CDR2 FQNEAQ (reference sequence). CDR3 length: 13 amino acids. Deletions cut 5 bases from V and 3 bases from J, with 11 bases between. This CDR3 reads CASSHRRGYEQYF. CDR3 DNA sequence: TGTGCCAGCAGCCATAGACGGGGCTACGAGCAGTACTTC.

The chain has TRBV19 and TRBJ2-1; 7 positions match TRBD1. The germline V gene encodes CDR1 LNHDA and CDR2 SQIVND (reference sequence). The trim removed 7 bases at V and 7 bases at J, leaving 10 bases unmatched. The CDR3 is 14 amino acids. This CDR3 reads CASTLTRTGNEQFF. The CDR3 bases are TGTGCCAGTACCCTCACCCGGACAGGTAATGAGCAGTTCTTC.

This clone was found a few times. The rearrangement links TRBV3-1 (or the pseudogene TRBV3-2) to TRBJ1-2, with 7 bases lining up with TRBD1. Per germline, CDR1 LGHDT and CDR2 YNNKEL (reference sequence). The CDR3 is 12 amino acids. Germline trimming cut 9 bases from V and 3 bases from J; bases unmatched to any gene: 4. The CDR3 loop is CASSGTDYGYTF. In DNA form, the CDR3 reads TGTGCCAGTTCGGGGACAGACTATGGCTACACCTTC.

The chain employs TRBV3-1 (or the pseudogene TRBV3-2) and TRBJ1-2; D is ambiguous. The CDR3 spans 12 residues. V was trimmed by 5 bases and J by 5 bases, leaving 9 bases between them. Germline assignment: CDR1 LGHDT and CDR2 YNNKEL (reference sequence). Here the CDR3 DNA reads TGTGCCAGCAGCGAGGGTGCATATGGCTACACCTTC. Translation: CASSEGAYGYTF.

This clone has a single count. The J gene is TRBJ1-1, the V gene TRBV14; D not certain. From germline, CDR1 is SGHDN and CDR2 FVKESK. The CDR3 totals 13 residues. Trimming took 3 bases from V and 1 from J, leaving 6 bases between them. CDR3 DNA: TGTGCCAGCAGCCATTGGGGGAACACTGAAGCTTTCTTT. Translated: CASSHWGNTEAFF.

J is TRBJ2-7 and V is TRBV11-3, with no clear D. The germline V gene encodes CDR1 SGHNT and CDR2 YENEEA. The CDR3 is 13 residues long. V gave up 0 bases and J gave up 2 bases, with 5 bases separating them. The CDR3 protein is CASSLERPYEQYF. CDR3 sequence (DNA): TGTGCCAGCAGCTTAGAAAGGCCCTACGAGCAGTACTTC.

This chain connects TRBV4-1 to TRBJ2-1, with 12 bases fitting TRBD2. Germline loops: CDR1 MGHRA, CDR2 YSYEKL. The V gene end was trimmed by 2 bases and the J gene end by 7 bases; junction bases not matched to a gene: 3. CDR3 length: 15 amino acids. The CDR3 loop reads CASSQRLAGENEQFF. The CDR3 DNA follows: TGCGCCAGCAGCCAACGACTAGCGGGAGAAAATGAGCAGTTCTTC.

The chain couples TRBV5-6 to TRBJ1-4; D ambiguous. From germline, CDR1 is SGHDT and CDR2 YYEEEE. V shed 3 bases and J shed 6 bases, with 3 bases lying between them. The CDR3 consists of 11 residues. Here the CDR3 reads CASSSDEKLFF. The CDR3 bases are TGTGCCAGCAGCTCCGATGAAAAACTGTTTTTT.

In the case of this clone: Other DNA sequences in this specimen translate into the identical CDR3. The genes are TRBV18 and TRBJ2-7; D gene ambiguous. The CDR3 totals 12 residues. CDR1 KGHSH and CDR2 LQKENI come from the germline V gene. With 2 bases removed from V and 2 bases from J, the gap between germline ends came to 4 bases. In nucleotides, the CDR3 is TGTGCCAGCTCACCAGGGGCCTACGAGCAGTACTTC. Translation gives CASSPGAYEQYF. Using reference TRBV18 and TRBJ2-7 for the parts outside the CDR3, the full variable domain is NAGVMQNPRHLVRRRGQEARLRCSPMKGHSHVYWYRQLPEEGLKFMVYLQKENIIDESGMPKERFSAEFPKEGPSILRIQQVVRGDSAAYFCASSPGAYEQYFGPGTRLTVT.

The chain uses TRBV3-1 (or the pseudogene TRBV3-2) and TRBJ2-4, with TRBD2 identical over 12 bases. Germline CDR1 LGHDT, CDR2 YNNKEL (reference sequence). J lost 12 bases, V lost 4 bases, and 4 bases had no gene match. This CDR3 spans 13 amino acids. The CDR3 coding sequence is TGTGCCAGCAGCCTCCTAGCGGGGGGGCGTCAGTACTTC. This gives the protein CASSLLAGGRQYF.

This CDR3 is CASSKGRREAFF. In DNA form, the CDR3 reads TGTGCCAGCAGCAAAGGACGGCGAGAAGCTTTCTTT. This rearrangement joins TRBV12-1 to TRBJ1-1. TRBV12-1 constitutes a pseudogene. This CDR3 has 12 residues.

J is TRBJ1-1 and V is TRBV18; D remains unclear. V gave up 4 bases and J gave up 0 bases, with 15 bases separating them. This CDR3 region has 16 residues. Germline V lookup: CDR1 KGHSH, CDR2 LQKENI. CDR3 in DNA: TGTGCCAGCTCACGACGGGCAGAGGGAGTGAACACTGAAGCTTTCTTT. Residues: CASSRRAEGVNTEAFF.

This chain joins TRBV7-9 and TRBJ2-7; D is unclear. The V and J ends lost 4 bases and 3 bases respectively, with 13 bases between them. Germline V lookup: CDR1 SEHNR, CDR2 FQNEAQ (reference sequence). This CDR3 comprises 14 residues. The CDR3 DNA reads as TGTGCCAGCAGCTCGAGTGGGGAAGGCTACGAGCAGTACTTC. This codes for CASSSSGEGYEQYF. Looking up the rest from reference TRBV7-9 and TRBJ2-7 gives the full variable domain: DTGVSQNPRHKITKRGQNVTFRCDPISEHNRLYWYRQTLGQGPEFLTYFQNEAQLEKSRLLSDRFSAERPKGSFSTLEIQRTEQGDSAMYLCASSSSGEGYEQYFGPGTRLTVT.

The gene calls are TRBV5-8 and TRBJ1-2, with D hard to call. CDR1 SGHTS and CDR2 YDEGEE come from the germline V gene. The CDR3 spans 13 residues. The germline V and J ends were trimmed by 0 bases and 7 bases, with 10 bases remaining between them. Here the CDR3 DNA reads TGTGCCAGCAGCTTGGAAAGAAGCTTTGGCTACACCTTC. This codes for CASSLERSFGYTF.

The chain has TRBV19 and TRBJ2-1; 7 nucleotides match TRBD1. V gave up 1 base and J gave up 0 bases; unmatched junction bases: 0. This CDR3 is built from 15 residues. In germline, CDR1 is LNHDA, CDR2 SQIVND (reference sequence). The CDR3 DNA reads as TGTGCCAGTAGTATAGGGGACAGCTCCTACAATGAGCAGTTCTTC. This encodes CASSIGDSSYNEQFF.

V usage is TRBV2 and J usage is TRBJ1-1; D is unclear. The CDR3 contains 12 residues. Trimming took off 5 bases at V and 8 bases at J, with 12 bases between the two ends. Germline V lookup: CDR1 SNHLY, CDR2 FYNNEI. The CDR3 region is CASSSQGWEAFF. The DNA for the CDR3 is TGTGCCAGCAGTTCGCAAGGGTGGGAAGCTTTCTTT.

This chain joins TRBV6-5 and TRBJ2-6, with 7 positions matching TRBD1. Germline CDR1 MNHEY, CDR2 SVGAGI. V lost 5 bases to trimming and J lost 3 bases; unmatched junction nucleotides: 4. This CDR3 has 15 residues. The CDR3 protein is CASSLRTGGANVLTF. Written as DNA, the CDR3 is TGTGCCAGCAGTCTCCGGACAGGTGGGGCCAACGTCCTGACTTTC.

The genes are TRBV5-8 and TRBJ2-2; perhaps TRBD2 as D (6 bases). Germline CDR1 reads SGHTS; CDR2 reads YDEGEE. The CDR3 has 17 amino acids. Trimming took off 2 bases at V and 8 bases at J, with 22 bases between the two ends. In DNA form, the CDR3 reads TGTGCCAGCAGCTTTCTACCCCCGGGACTCCGCGGTGGGGAGCTGTTTTTT. Its translation is CASSFLPPGLRGGELFF.

This sequence joins TRBV10-2 and TRBJ2-3, with 16 bases fitting TRBD2. This CDR3 is built from 17 residues. The V segment lost 6 bases and the J segment 3 bases; nucleotides outside the gene matches: 6. In germline, CDR1 is WSHSY, CDR2 SAAADI. This chain's CDR3 is CASRWGLAGGTTDTQYF. The CDR3 DNA reads TGCGCCAGCAGGTGGGGACTAGCGGGAGGGACGACAGATACGCAGTATTTT.

The chain uses TRBV6-1 and TRBJ2-6; 10 bases align to TRBD2. CDR3 length equals 17 residues. In germline, CDR1 is MNHNS, CDR2 SASEGT. V shed 2 bases and J 2 bases; nucleotides not matched to a gene: 3. The CDR3 sequence: CASSEQGLAAGANVLTF. In DNA form, the CDR3 reads TGTGCCAGCAGTGAACAAGGACTAGCGGCTGGGGCCAACGTCCTGACTTTC.

The gene calls are TRBV29-1 and TRBJ2-5; 10 bases map to TRBD2. CDR1 and CDR2 from the germline V gene are SQVTM and ANQGSEA. This CDR3 has 17 residues. V lost 4 bases and J lost 2; bases outside the gene matches: 13. The CDR3 nucleotides are TGCAGCGTTGTTGAGGGGCTAGCGGGAGTGTGGCAAGAGACCCAGTACTTC. It is translated as CSVVEGLAGVWQETQYF.